This T cell receptor beta chain is from a study of OX40 agonist ivuxolimab in advanced cancers. Turning to the study itself: Six ivuxolimab dose levels, 0.01 to 10 mg/kg, were given intravenously every 2 weeks.

The CDR3 has 16 residues. Germline loops: CDR1 SGHNT, CDR2 YENEEA. V was clipped by 0 bases and J by 1 base, with 10 bases between them. Method: immunoSEQ multiplex PCR; TCRdb's copy keeps in-frame clones and lacks some. This table has around 40,000 clones, 75% to 85% appearing once. Sample: CD4+ or CD8+ T cells sorted from blood, taken in a trial of the OX40 agonist ivuxolimab. The TCR comes from an adult with an advanced solid tumor such as melanoma, head and neck, liver or kidney cancer. This rearrangement joins TRBV11-3 to TRBJ2-1; TRBD2 is a possible D gene (6 bases). CDR3 in DNA: TGTGCCAGCAGCTTAGATGGAGGGAGGTCCTACAATGAGCAGTTCTTC. It translates to CASSLDGGRSYNEQFF. The full variable domain, in which reference TRBV11-3 and TRBJ2-1 provide the parts outside the CDR3, is EAGVVQSPRYKIIEKKQPVAFWCNPISGHNTLYWYLQNLGQGPELLIRYENEEAVDDSQLPKDRFSAERLKGVDSTLKIQPAELGDSAVYLCASSLDGGRSYNEQFFGPGTRLTVL.